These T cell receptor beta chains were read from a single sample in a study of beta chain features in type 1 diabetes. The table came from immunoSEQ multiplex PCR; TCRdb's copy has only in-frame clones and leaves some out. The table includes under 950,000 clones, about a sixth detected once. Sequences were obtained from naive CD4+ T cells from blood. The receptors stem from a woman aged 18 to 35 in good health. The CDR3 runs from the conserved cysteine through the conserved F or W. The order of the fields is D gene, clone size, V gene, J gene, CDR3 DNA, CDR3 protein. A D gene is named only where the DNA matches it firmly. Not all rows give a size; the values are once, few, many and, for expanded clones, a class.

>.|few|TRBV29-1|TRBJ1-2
TGCAGCGTTGATAGTCCCTATGGCTACACCTTC
CSVDSPYGYTF
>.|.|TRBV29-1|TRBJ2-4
TGCAGCGTTGATATAGGGGGACCGGGGGTCAAAAACATTCAGTACTTC
CSVDIGGPGVKNIQYF
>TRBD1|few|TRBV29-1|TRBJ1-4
TGCAGCGGGAAGACAGGGGGTGAAAAACTGTTTTTT
CSGKTGGEKLFF
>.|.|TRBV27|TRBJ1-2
TGTGCCAGCAGTTCACAAGATACCTATGGCTACACCTTC
CASSSQDTYGYTF
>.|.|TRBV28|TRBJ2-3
TGTGCCAGCAGTCCCCAGGGGACAGATACGCAGTATTTT
CASSPQGTDTQYF
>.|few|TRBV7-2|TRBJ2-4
TGTGCCAGCAGGCCAATAGGGGGAAGGGTAAAAAACATTCAGTACTTC
CASRPIGGRVKNIQYF
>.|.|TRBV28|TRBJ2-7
TGTGCCAGCAGTTTTGAGACAGAACTCTACGAGCAGTACTTC
CASSFETELYEQYF
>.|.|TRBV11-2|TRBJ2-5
TGTGCCAGCAGCTTAACACCAGAGGAGACCCAGTACTTC
CASSLTPEETQYF
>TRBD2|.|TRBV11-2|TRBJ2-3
TGTGCCAGCAGCTTAGTTCCAGCGGGAGGGCGAACAGATACGCAGTATTTT
CASSLVPAGGRTDTQYF
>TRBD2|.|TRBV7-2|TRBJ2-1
TGTGCCAGCAGCGCAGTCCAAGGACTAGCGTCTCGGTTATACAATGAGCAGTTCTTC
CASSAVQGLASRLYNEQFF
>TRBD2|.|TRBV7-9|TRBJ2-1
TGTGCCAGCAGCTTACCGGGACTAGCGGGCCTCAATGAGCAGTTCTTC
CASSLPGLAGLNEQFF
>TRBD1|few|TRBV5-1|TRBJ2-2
TGCGCCAGCAGCTTCCTAGGGGGCGCGGCCGGGGAGCTGTTTTTT
CASSFLGGAAGELFF
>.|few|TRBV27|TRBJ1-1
TGTGCCAGCAGTTCGCGCTGGTCGACTGAAGCTTTCTTT
CASSSRWSTEAFF
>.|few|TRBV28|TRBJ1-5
TGTGCCAGCAGTTTACATGCTGGGGGGGCCGGGCAGCCCCAGCATTTT
CASSLHAGGAGQPQHF
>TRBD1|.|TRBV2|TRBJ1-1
TGTGCCAGCAGTGAAAGACAGGGCCTTGGGGCTTTCTTT
CASSERQGLGAFF
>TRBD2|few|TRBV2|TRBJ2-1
TGTGCCAGCAGTGTGACTAGCGAGTTCTTC
CASSVTSEFF
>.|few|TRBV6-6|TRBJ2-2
TGTGCCAGCAAAGTCCCCGCCGGGGAGCTGTTTTTT
CASKVPAGELFF
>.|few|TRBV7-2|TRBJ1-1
TGTGCCAGCAGCTTAACAGGGAACACTGAAGCTTTCTTT
CASSLTGNTEAFF
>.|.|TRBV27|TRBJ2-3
TGTGCCAGCAGTTCGAAAGATACGCAGTATTTT
CASSSKDTQYF
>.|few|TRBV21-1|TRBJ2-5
TGTGCCAGCAGCAAAGAGGGGCAGTGGGAGACCCAGTACTTC
CASSKEGQWETQYF
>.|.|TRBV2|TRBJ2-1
TGTGCCAGCAGTGATCAGGGCAATGAGCAGTTCTTC
CASSDQGNEQFF
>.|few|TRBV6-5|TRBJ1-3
TGTGCCAGCCGCGGCAGGGTCGATGGAAACACCATATATTTT
CASRGRVDGNTIYF
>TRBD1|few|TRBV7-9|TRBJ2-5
TGTGCCAGCAGCTCCCCGCGACAGGGGGCTGGAGAGACCCAGTACTTC
CASSSPRQGAGETQYF
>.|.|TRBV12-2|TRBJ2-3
TGTGCAAGTCGCTTAGTGACAGGGGGTAGTACAGATACGCAGTATTTT
CASRLVTGGSTDTQYF
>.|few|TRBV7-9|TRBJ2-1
TGTGCCAGCAGCTTCTCGATAGTCAGCTTAAGTGAGCAGTTCTTC
CASSFSIVSLSEQFF
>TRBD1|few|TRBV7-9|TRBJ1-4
TGTGCCAGCAGCTTATTGGGACAGCCGACAGCCCTAGGCTTT
CASSLLGQPTALGF
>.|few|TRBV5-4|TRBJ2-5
TGTGCCAGCAGCTTCCGGGGAGGGGGACTGCAAGAGACCCAGTACTTC
CASSFRGGGLQETQYF
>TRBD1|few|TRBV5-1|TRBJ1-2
TGCGCCAGCAGCTTGACCGGGACAGGGGAAGTTGGTGGCTACACCTTC
CASSLTGTGEVGGYTF
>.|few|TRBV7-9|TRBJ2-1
TGTGCCAGCAGCCCGTGGACTCCCGCGAATGAGCAGTTCTTC
CASSPWTPANEQFF
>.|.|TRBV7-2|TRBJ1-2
TGTGCCAGCAGCTTAGGGGGACGGGACTATGGCTACACCTTC
CASSLGGRDYGYTF
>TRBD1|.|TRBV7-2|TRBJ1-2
TGTGCCAGCAGCTTAAGCAGGGGGTCATACTATGGCTACACCTTC
CASSLSRGSYYGYTF
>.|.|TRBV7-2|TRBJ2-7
TGTGCCAGCAGCTTCTTCGGCAGCTACGAGCAGTACTTC
CASSFFGSYEQYF
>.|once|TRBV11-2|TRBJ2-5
TGTGCCAGCAGCTTAGGTAGCGCACAAGAGACCCAGTACTTC
CASSLGSAQETQYF
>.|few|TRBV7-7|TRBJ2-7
TGTGCTAGCAGCTTAGCGTCCGCGGGACACTCCCCTGTTGTGGGTTTC
CASSLASAGHSPVVGF
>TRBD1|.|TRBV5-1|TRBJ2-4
TGCGCCAGCAGAACAGGGGGCTCGGGAAACATTCAGTACTTC
CASRTGGSGNIQYF
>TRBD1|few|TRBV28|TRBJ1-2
TGTGCCAGCAGCCCCTTGGGCTGGACAGGGGGTCCCACCTATGGCTACACCTTC
CASSPLGWTGGPTYGYTF
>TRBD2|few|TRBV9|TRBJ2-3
TGTGCCAGCAGCCCTCTGCCAGTCGCGGGAGCATTAGATACGCAGTATTTT
CASSPLPVAGALDTQYF
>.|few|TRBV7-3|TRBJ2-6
TGTGCCAGCAGCTTACGGGGAGGTTCGGACCTAAGTAACTCTGGGGCCAACGTCCTGACTTTC
CASSLRGGSDLSNSGANVLTF
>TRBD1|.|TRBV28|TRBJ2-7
TGTGCCAGCAGCGTACCGGGACAGGGCTCCTACGAGCAGTACTTC
CASSVPGQGSYEQYF
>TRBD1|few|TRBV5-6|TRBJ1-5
TGTGCCAGCAGCTTTGGAGGGGGCGATCAGCCCCAGCATTTT
CASSFGGGDQPQHF
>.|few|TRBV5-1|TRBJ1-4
TGCGCCAGCATTTGGACGAACTCGCACTCCGAAAAACTGTTTTTT
CASIWTNSHSEKLFF
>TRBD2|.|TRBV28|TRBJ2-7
TGTGCCAGCAGCACGAGCGGGAGGGCATCCTACGAGCAGTACTTC
CASSTSGRASYEQYF
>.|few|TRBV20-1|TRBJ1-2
TGCAGTGCGCAGGGCGCCGCTGGCTACACCTTC
CSAQGAAGYTF
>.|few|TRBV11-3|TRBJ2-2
TGTGCCAGCAGCGTACAGGGAGGGCACACCGGGGAGCTGTTTTTT
CASSVQGGHTGELFF
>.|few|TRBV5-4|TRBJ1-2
TGTGCCAGCACCCACATTGGGGGGGTAACCTATGGCTACACCTTC
CASTHIGGVTYGYTF
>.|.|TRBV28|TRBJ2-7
TGTGCCAGCAGTGAAAACTACGAGCAGTACTTC
CASSENYEQYF
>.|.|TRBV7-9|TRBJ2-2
TGTGCCAGCAGCCCTCCCACCGGGGAGCTGTTTTTT
CASSPPTGELFF
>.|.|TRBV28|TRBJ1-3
TGTGCCAGCAGCCAACCTTGGACTGGAAACACCATATATTTT
CASSQPWTGNTIYF
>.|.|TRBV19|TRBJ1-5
TGTGCCAGTAGTGAGTCACGCTATCAGCCCCAGCATTTT
CASSESRYQPQHF
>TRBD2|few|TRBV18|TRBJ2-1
TGTGCCAGCTCACAAAAGACTAGCGGGCACAATGAGCAGTTCTTC
CASSQKTSGHNEQFF
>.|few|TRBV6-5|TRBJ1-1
TGTGCCAGCAGTCATGCCACGCGGATGGACGCTGAAGCTTTCTTT
CASSHATRMDAEAFF